One and the same sample provided the 25 T cell receptor beta chains below, sequenced in a study of radiation and T cells in renal cell carcinoma. Sequencing used immunoSEQ multiplex PCR; TCRdb keeps in-frame clones, though not all of them. The table includes about 83,000 clones, approximately 82% detected once. Specified time point: blood 4 weeks post-SBRT, at nephrectomy. The treatment: 15 Gy SBRT to primary tumor, nephrectomy 4 weeks later. This sample comprised blood, obtained from a patient whose treatment included radiotherapy and nephrectomy. The receptors derive from a woman aged 55 to 70 with renal cell carcinoma.

V usage is TRBV30 and J usage is TRBJ2-7; D is perhaps TRBD2 (6 bases). V lost 4 bases and J 7 bases, leaving 17 bases between the germline ends. CDR3 length: 13 residues. Per germline, CDR1 GTSNPN and CDR2 SVGIG (reference sequence). The CDR3 loop is CAWNLALEGEQYF. The DNA for the CDR3 is TGTGCCTGGAATTTAGCACTGGAGGGGGAGCAGTACTTC.

This rearrangement joins TRBV5-6 to TRBJ1-4; 7 positions match TRBD1. V shed 4 bases and J 4 bases; nucleotides not matched to a gene: 4. The CDR3 has 14 residues. Germline CDR1 and CDR2: SGHDT and YYEEEE. CDR3 loop: CASSMGQINEKLFF. For the CDR3, the DNA is TGTGCCAGCAGCATGGGACAGATTAATGAAAAACTGTTTTTT.

The chain has TRBV6-1 and TRBJ1-5; D is uncertain. Germline lookup yields CDR1 MNHNS and CDR2 SASEGT. CDR3 length: 16 amino acids. Deletions cut 0 bases from V and 0 bases from J, with 9 bases between. This chain's CDR3 is CASSEAPPYSNQPQHF. As DNA, the CDR3 is TGTGCCAGCAGTGAAGCACCACCGTATAGCAATCAGCCCCAGCATTTT.

Concerning this clone: One junction end disagrees with the germline gene, perhaps due to a read error. Other DNA sequences of this sample code for an identical CDR3. The V and J genes are TRBV7-2 and TRBJ2-7; 8 nucleotides match TRBD1. The germline V gene has CDR1 SGHTA and CDR2 FQGNSA. CDR3 length equals 14 residues. The CDR3 DNA reads as TGTGCCAGCAGCCGGGACAGGAGCTCCTACGAGCAATACTTC. It specifies CASSRDRSSYEQYF.

This clone has only one observation. The chain recombines TRBV4-3 with TRBJ1-5; D unclear. CDR3 length: 14 amino acids. Germline V gene data show CDR1 as LGHNA and CDR2 as YSLEER. The V and J ends lost 2 bases and 5 bases respectively, with 10 bases between them. CDR3 nucleotide sequence: TGCGCCAGCAGCCAAAGTGGGAGGGATCAGCCCCAGCATTTT. It codes for CASSQSGRDQPQHF.

The chain recombines TRBV5-1 with TRBJ1-1; no clear D gene. Germline-derived CDR1 and CDR2 are SGHRS and YFSETQ. The V and J ends lost 1 base and 5 bases respectively, with 12 bases between them. The CDR3 has 14 residues. The DNA for the CDR3 is TGCGCCAGCAGCTTGAATTCGGAAGGAACTGAAGCTTTCTTT. Amino acids: CASSLNSEGTEAFF. The whole variable domain, remainder taken from reference TRBV5-1 and TRBJ1-1, is KAGVTQTPRYLIKTRGQQVTLSCSPISGHRSVSWYQQTPGQGLQFLFEYFSETQRNKGNFPGRFSGRQFSNSRSEMNVSTLELGDSALYLCASSLNSEGTEAFFGQGTRLTVV.

The chain employs TRBV28 and TRBJ2-7; D might be TRBD1 or TRBD2, each matching 6 bases. Germline CDR1 reads MDHEN; CDR2 reads SYDVKM. Trimming pared 6 bases from V and 2 bases from J, leaving 17 bases between. CDR3 size: 15 residues. The CDR3 here is CASSPGGGRPYEQYF. The CDR3 nucleotides read TGTGCCAGCAGCCCCGGTGGGGGGCGCCCCTACGAGCAGTACTTC.

DNA for the CDR3: TGTGCCAGCAGCTTGGGGGGGACAGACCCTAGCACAGATACGCAGTATTTT. Translation: CASSLGGTDPSTDTQYF. V usage is TRBV5-4 and J usage is TRBJ2-3, with TRBD1 matching over 7 bases. Germline trimming cut 0 bases from V and 0 bases from J; bases unmatched to any gene: 7. This CDR3 spans 17 amino acids. Germline loops: CDR1 SGHNT, CDR2 YYREEE (reference sequence).

The genes are TRBV19 and TRBJ1-4, with a weak D call TRBD1 (5 bases). With 3 bases removed from V and 5 bases from J, the gap between germline ends came to 10 bases. The CDR3 is 14 amino acids. The germline V gene has CDR1 LNHDA and CDR2 SQIVND (reference sequence). This CDR3 is CASSMAGLNEKLFF. Here the CDR3 DNA reads TGTGCCAGTAGTATGGCGGGACTAAATGAAAAACTGTTTTTT.

V gene TRBV2 combines with J gene TRBJ1-5; D is possibly TRBD1 (5 bases). Germline-derived CDR1 and CDR2 are SNHLY and FYNNEI. V was pared by 6 bases and J by 5 bases, with 11 bases between. There are 13 residues in the CDR3. CDR3 loop: CASSARGDQPQHF. CDR3 nucleotides: TGTGCCAGCAGCGCAAGGGGCGATCAGCCCCAGCATTTT.

V usage is TRBV5-5 and J usage is TRBJ2-2; TRBD1 matches at 9 bases. This CDR3 spans 15 amino acids. The V and J ends lost 4 bases and 1 base, in that order; junction bases with no gene match: 2. In germline, CDR1 is SGHKS, CDR2 YYEKEE (reference sequence). The CDR3 sequence is CASSPGQGNTGELFF. CDR3 nucleotides: TGTGCCAGCAGCCCGGGACAGGGGAACACCGGGGAGCTGTTTTTT. Drawing the rest from reference TRBV5-5 and TRBJ2-2, the complete variable domain is DAGVTQSPTHLIKTRGQQVTLRCSPISGHKSVSWYQQVLGQGPQFIFQYYEKEERGRGNFPDRFSARQFPNYSSELNVNALLLGDSALYLCASSPGQGNTGELFFGEGSRLTVL.

CDR3 nucleotide sequence: TGTGCCAGCAGGTACGAGCGGGCCACAGATACGCAGTATTTT. It yields the protein CASRYERATDTQYF. The J gene is TRBJ2-3, the V gene TRBV5-4, with D possibly TRBD2 on 6 matching bases. The V gene lost 5 bases and the J gene lost 2 bases, with 12 bases spanning the gap. The germline gives CDR1 SGHNT, CDR2 YYREEE (reference sequence). The CDR3 is 14 amino acids. Combining the CDR3 with reference TRBV5-4 and TRBJ2-3 gives the whole variable domain ETGVTQSPTHLIKTRGQQVTLRCSSQSGHNTVSWYQQALGQGPQFIFQYYREEENGRGNFPPRFSGLQFPNYSSELNVNALELDDSALYLCASRYERATDTQYFGPGTRLTVL.

The chain is built from TRBV5-1 and TRBJ2-7; 7 positions match TRBD1. Trimming took 4 bases from V and 1 from J; bases not matched to a gene: 2. CDR3 length: 13 amino acids. Germline V gives CDR1 SGHRS, CDR2 YFSETQ. The chain's CDR3 is CASSQQGSYEQYF. CDR3 DNA sequence: TGCGCCAGCAGCCAACAGGGGTCCTACGAGCAGTACTTC.

The V call is TRBV7-2, the J call TRBJ2-1; TRBD1 or TRBD2 may be the D gene (5 bases each). V was cut by 4 bases and J by 10 bases, with 14 bases left in between. The CDR3 length is 13 residues. Germline V gives CDR1 SGHTA, CDR2 FQGNSA. The CDR3 reads CASSSIGAFEQFF. As DNA, the CDR3 is TGTGCCAGCAGCTCAATCGGGGCTTTCGAGCAGTTCTTC.

This clone was seen a handful of times. The rearrangement joins TRBV4-3 to TRBJ1-2, with TRBD1 as a possible D gene (6 bases). This CDR3 contains 15 residues. V lost 0 bases and J lost 8, with 16 bases in between. Germline loops: CDR1 LGHNA, CDR2 YSLEER. In DNA, the CDR3 is TGCGCCAGCAGCCAAGACTACAGGGAACGAAACGGCTACACCTTC. Its protein product is CASSQDYRERNGYTF.

For this clone: One junction end does not reproduce the germline sequence, and a read error may be involved. The same CDR3 also results from other DNA sequences found in this sample. The chain couples TRBV7-9 to TRBJ2-1, with D tentatively TRBD1 or TRBD2 (5 bases each). Germline V gene lookup returns CDR1 SEHNR and CDR2 FQNEAQ (reference sequence). The length of the CDR3 is 13 residues. The CDR3 region has the DNA TGTGCCAGCAGCCTACATAGGGACGCGGTATGGATCTTC. This encodes CASSLHRDAVWIF.

This clone was counted between two and nine times. V is TRBV28 and J is TRBJ1-5; maybe TRBD1 (6 bases). CDR1 and CDR2 (germline): MDHEN, SYDVKM. This CDR3 contains 15 residues. Trimming removed 8 bases from V and 3 bases from J, with 17 bases in between. The CDR3 is CASVLGGAYNQPQHF. As DNA, the CDR3 is TGTGCCAGCGTTTTAGGGGGGGCCTACAATCAGCCCCAGCATTTT. Drawing the rest from reference TRBV28 and TRBJ1-5, the complete variable domain is DVKVTQSSRYLVKRTGEKVFLECVQDMDHENMFWYRQDPGLGLRLIYFSYDVKMKEKGDIPEGYSVSREKKERFSLILESASTNQTSMYLCASVLGGAYNQPQHFGDGTRLSIL.

This chain connects TRBV11-3 to TRBJ1-1, with D possibly TRBD1 on 6 matching bases. Trimming took 1 base from V and 3 from J, leaving 15 bases between them. This CDR3 has 16 residues. Per the germline V gene, CDR1 is SGHNT and CDR2 is YENEEA. The CDR3 region is CASSLVFAGEDTEAFF. The CDR3 coding sequence is TGTGCCAGCAGCTTAGTTTTCGCAGGGGAGGACACTGAAGCTTTCTTT.

This rearrangement joins TRBV5-1 to TRBJ2-3, with D perhaps TRBD1 (5 bases). Trimming left V 0 bases short and J 3 bases short, with 14 bases between. The CDR3 has 16 amino acids. The germline CDR1 and CDR2 sequences are SGHRS and YFSETQ. CDR3 DNA: TGCGCCAGCAGCTTGGGAGGAAGGGGCCCGACAGATACGCAGTATTTT. Its protein is CASSLGGRGPTDTQYF.

A remark on this clone: Within the sample, other DNA sequences also encode this same CDR3. The rearrangement uses TRBV19 and TRBJ1-5; the D is unclear. CDR3 length equals 14 residues. V was clipped by 3 bases and J by 0 bases, with 6 bases between them. Germline CDR1 and CDR2: LNHDA and SQIVND (reference sequence). The CDR3 loop reads CASSIADSNQPQHF. The CDR3 DNA follows: TGTGCCAGTAGTATTGCTGATAGCAATCAGCCCCAGCATTTT.

The chain employs TRBV5-4 and TRBJ2-3, with D possibly being TRBD2 (6 bases). This CDR3 has 16 amino acids. V gave up 4 bases and J gave up 4 bases, with 19 bases separating them. CDR1 is SGHNT, CDR2 YYREEE, per germline (reference sequence). CDR3: CASSSPPGLTADTQYF. DNA of the CDR3: TGTGCCAGCAGCAGCCCCCCGGGACTCACGGCAGATACGCAGTATTTT.

This chain links TRBV29-1 with TRBJ1-2, with D unclear. CDR1 and CDR2 (germline): SQVTM, ANQGSEA. This CDR3 is built from 16 residues. V was cut by 2 bases and J by 2 bases, with 18 bases left in between. In DNA, the CDR3 is TGCAGCGTTGAACCCGAAACACGACTCGAAAACTATGGCTACACCTTC. Translated: CSVEPETRLENYGYTF.

This clone came up a few times. V and J are TRBV6-1 and TRBJ1-2; D gene ambiguous. V was trimmed by 5 bases and J by 6 bases, leaving 16 bases between them. There are 14 residues in the CDR3. Germline V CDR1 and CDR2: MNHNS, SASEGT. The CDR3 sequence is CASSPEGSFNGYTF. CDR3 in DNA: TGTGCCAGCAGTCCCGAAGGGTCCTTTAATGGCTACACCTTC.

This clone was found once. The V and J genes are TRBV6-9 and TRBJ1-2; the D is unclear. Germline-derived CDR1 and CDR2 are MNHGY and SVAAGI. V was clipped by 6 bases and J by 1 base, with 15 bases between them. The CDR3 has 15 amino acids. The CDR3 nucleotides are TGTGCCAGCAGAAGGACGGATGGCTTTAACTATGGCTACACCTTC. It is translated as CASRRTDGFNYGYTF.

The chain couples TRBV7-3 to TRBJ2-5, with D maybe TRBD2 (6 bases). Per the germline V gene, CDR1 is SGHTA and CDR2 is FQGTGA. CDR3 length equals 16 residues. Trimming stripped 0 bases from V and 4 bases from J, with 15 bases between. The CDR3 loop is CASSLTPAGFGETQYF. In DNA form, the CDR3 reads TGTGCCAGCAGCTTAACCCCCGCGGGATTTGGAGAGACCCAGTACTTC.